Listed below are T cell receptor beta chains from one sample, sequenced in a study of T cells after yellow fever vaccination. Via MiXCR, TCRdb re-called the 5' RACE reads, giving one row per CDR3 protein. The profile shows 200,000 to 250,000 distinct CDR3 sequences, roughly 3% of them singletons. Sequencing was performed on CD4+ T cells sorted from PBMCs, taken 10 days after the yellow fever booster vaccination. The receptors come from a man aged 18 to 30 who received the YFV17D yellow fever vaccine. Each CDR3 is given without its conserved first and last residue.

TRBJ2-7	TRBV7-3	ASSPGNYYEQY
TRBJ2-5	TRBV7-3	ASSYQAGPGETQY
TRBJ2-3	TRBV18	ASSPPTGGADTQY
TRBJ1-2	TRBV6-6	ASLPRGFPGYGYT
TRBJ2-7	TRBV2	ASSVTGVPSEQY
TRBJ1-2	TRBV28	ASSSRYRDRGDNYGYT
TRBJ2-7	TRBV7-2	ASSLEEPGTHWEQY
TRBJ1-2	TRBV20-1	SAGDRGNYGYT
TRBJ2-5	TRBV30	ASQRNYQETQY
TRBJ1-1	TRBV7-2	ASSLEPERRTPF
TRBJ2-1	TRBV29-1	SVSSGGASYNEQF
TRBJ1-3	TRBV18	ASSPIGTDASGNTIY
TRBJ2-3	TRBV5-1	ASRWGDTDTQY
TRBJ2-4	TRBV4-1	ASSFQGSNIQY
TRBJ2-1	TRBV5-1	ASSAQAGDNEQF
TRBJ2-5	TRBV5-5	ATGQETQY